A single sample gave rise to the 10 T cell receptor beta chains below, sequenced in a study of T cells in Graves' hyperthyroidism and ophthalmopathy. Amplified TCR beta CDR3 regions came from RNA transcripts. HTBI primers were the set used in a first-round RT-PCR of the TCR CDR3. A single record per CDR3 protein comes from TCRdb applying MiXCR to the multiplex PCR reads. The profile shows roughly 350,000 distinct CDR3 sequences, more than 11% of them singletons. The sample was blood. The receptors derive from a woman in her twenties or thirties with Graves' hyperthyroidism.

This clonotype has a count of ten or more. The CDR3 here is CASSLTSGRFDEQFF. The CDR3 bases are TGTGCCAGCAGCTTAACTAGCGGCCGTTTTGATGAGCAGTTCTTC. The chain has TRBV7-3 and TRBJ2-1, with D possibly matching TRBD2 (6 bases). The V end lost 0 bases, the J end lost 8 bases, and 14 bases lay between the germline ends. The CDR3 has 15 amino acids. CDR1 SGHTA and CDR2 FQGTGA come from the germline V gene.

The chain couples TRBV6-1 to TRBJ1-3; no clear D. The CDR3 sequence is 15 residues long. V was trimmed by 1 base and J by 3 bases, leaving 10 bases between them. Germline values: CDR1 MNHNS, CDR2 SASEGT. The CDR3 region is CASSEGPPRGNTIYF. In DNA, the CDR3 is TGTGCCAGCAGTGAAGGGCCGCCGCGTGGAAACACCATATATTTT.

This clonotype was seen repeatedly, ten times or more. The rearrangement joins TRBV11-3 to TRBJ2-3; 14 nucleotides align to TRBD2. J lost 7 bases, V lost 3 bases, and 6 bases had no gene match. CDR1 and CDR2 (germline): SGHNT, YENEEA. This CDR3 is 16 amino acids long. This chain's CDR3 is CASSLGLAGEENTQYF. The CDR3 bases are TGTGCCAGCAGCTTGGGACTAGCGGGAGAAGAAAATACGCAGTATTTT.

The rearrangement joins TRBV18 to TRBJ2-7, with 7 bases identical to TRBD2. Germline V gene data show CDR1 as KGHSH and CDR2 as LQKENI. V shed 0 bases and J 6 bases; nucleotides not matched to a gene: 2. This CDR3 region has 13 residues. CDR3 bases: TGTGCCAGCTCACCACCGCGGGGGTTCGAGCAGTACTTC. As protein: CASSPPRGFEQYF. Full variable domain (missing parts from reference TRBV18 and TRBJ2-7): NAGVMQNPRHLVRRRGQEARLRCSPMKGHSHVYWYRQLPEEGLKFMVYLQKENIIDESGMPKERFSAEFPKEGPSILRIQQVVRGDSAAYFCASSPPRGFEQYFGPGTRLTVT.

The CDR3 is CASKKESSGGEQFF. CDR3 nucleotides: TGTGCCAGCAAAAAGGAGTCGTCTGGAGGTGAGCAGTTCTTC. The gene calls are TRBV28 and TRBJ2-1, with a tentative D call TRBD2 (5 bases). Looked up from germline, CDR1 is MDHEN and CDR2 is SYDVKM. V lost 7 bases, J lost 9 bases, and 19 bases lay in between. This CDR3 is built from 14 residues.

This clonotype was detected ten times or more. V is TRBV28 and J is TRBJ2-3, with 8 bases matching TRBD1. V was pared by 6 bases and J by 2 bases, with 13 bases of the junction left unmatched. The germline V gene encodes CDR1 MDHEN and CDR2 SYDVKM. The CDR3 has 17 residues. The CDR3 loop is CASSRPVTGAHTDTQYF. DNA of the CDR3: TGTGCCAGCAGCCGACCCGTGACAGGGGCGCACACAGATACGCAGTATTTT.

This clonotype was recorded many times. The J gene is TRBJ2-7, the V gene TRBV7-8, with a possible D match to TRBD2 (6 bases). The CDR3 consists of 16 residues. V lost 3 bases, J lost 0 bases, and 15 bases lay in between. CDR1 is SGHVS and CDR2 is FQNEAQ in the germline V gene. For the CDR3, the DNA is TGTGCCAGCAGCTTTCTATCGGGGGTGAGCTCCTACGAGCAGTACTTC. The encoded protein is CASSFLSGVSSYEQYF.

This clonotype was seen repeatedly, ten times or more. The genes are TRBV28 and TRBJ2-5; D gene ambiguous. Germline V lookup: CDR1 MDHEN, CDR2 SYDVKM. This CDR3 spans 14 amino acids. The V and J ends lost 4 bases and 2 bases respectively, with 11 bases between them. CDR3 protein: CASSSSWAQETQYF. Written as DNA, the CDR3 is TGTGCCAGCAGTTCCTCTTGGGCGCAAGAGACCCAGTACTTC.

This clonotype was seen repeatedly, ten times or more. The CDR3 reads CASSLGGGGSSYNEQFF. DNA for the CDR3: TGTGCCAGCAGCTTAGGTGGCGGGGGGAGCTCCTACAATGAGCAGTTCTTC. This chain joins TRBV11-2 and TRBJ2-1; TRBD2 matches 8 bases. J was trimmed by 0 bases and V by 1 base; bases with no gene match: 5. The CDR3 consists of 17 residues. Germline V gene lookup returns CDR1 SGHAT and CDR2 FQNNGV. Full variable domain (missing parts from reference TRBV11-2 and TRBJ2-1): EAGVAQSPRYKIIEKRQSVAFWCNPISGHATLYWYQQILGQGPKLLIQFQNNGVVDDSQLPKDRFSAERLKGVDSTLKIQPAKLEDSAVYLCASSLGGGGSSYNEQFFGPGTRLTVL.

In its sample, this clonotype was seen a few times. CDR3 loop: CASRDSAGEMSQYF. The CDR3, as DNA: TGTGCCAGCCGGGACTCGGCGGGAGAGATGTCCCAGTACTTC. The V gene is TRBV3-1, the J gene TRBJ2-5, with 7 positions matching TRBD2. Germline V gene sequence: CDR1 LGHDT, CDR2 YNNKEL (reference sequence). V was clipped by 8 bases and J by 9 bases; unmatched bases: 15. CDR3 length equals 14 residues.